These 20 T cell receptor beta chains were all obtained from the same sample, sequenced in a study of response to subunit inactivated influenza vaccine. Using its own MiXCR run on the RT-PCR reads, TCRdb lists one record per CDR3 protein. The repertoire holds 700,000 to 900,000 distinct CDR3 sequences, 21% seen once, with 10% to 13% in the top ten. The input for sequencing was PBMCs from blood, taken more than 4 days after vaccination. The source is a man aged 50 or older who received an inactivated influenza vaccine.

This clonotype came up a few times. This chain connects TRBV13 to TRBJ2-5, with TRBD1 matching 8 bases. The CDR3 is 15 residues long. Per the germline V gene, CDR1 is PRHDT and CDR2 is FYEKMQ (reference sequence). The V gene end was trimmed by 5 bases and the J gene end by 2 bases; junction bases not matched to a gene: 7. The CDR3 DNA follows: TGTGCCAGCAGCCCCCGGACAGGGCGGCAAGAGACCCAGTACTTC. As protein: CASSPRTGRQETQYF.

This clonotype was picked up a small number of times. The J gene is TRBJ2-3, the V gene TRBV5-1; 9 positions match TRBD1. The CDR3 totals 16 residues. CDR1 is SGHRS, CDR2 YFSETQ, per germline. Unmatched junction bases numbered 10, after V lost 5 bases and J lost 3 bases. The CDR3 loop is CASRERDREATDTQYF. The DNA for the CDR3 is TGCGCCAGCAGAGAAAGGGACAGGGAGGCAACAGATACGCAGTATTTT. The variable domain in full, with the rest retrieved from reference TRBV5-1 and TRBJ2-3, is KAGVTQTPRYLIKTRGQQVTLSCSPISGHRSVSWYQQTPGQGLQFLFEYFSETQRNKGNFPGRFSGRQFSNSRSEMNVSTLELGDSALYLCASRERDREATDTQYFGPGTRLTVL.

This clonotype occurred once. The chain has TRBV28 and TRBJ2-2, with TRBD1 matching over 10 bases. V dropped 4 bases and J dropped 4; count of bases not matched to a gene: 6. The CDR3 runs to 16 residues. Germline V lookup: CDR1 MDHEN, CDR2 SYDVKM. For the CDR3, the DNA is TGTGCCAGCAGTTCGCCGGGACAGGGGAGCACCGGGGAGCTGTTTTTT. Its protein product is CASSSPGQGSTGELFF. The complete variable domain, with remaining parts taken from reference TRBV28 and TRBJ2-2, reads DVKVTQSSRYLVKRTGEKVFLECVQDMDHENMFWYRQDPGLGLRLIYFSYDVKMKEKGDIPEGYSVSREKKERFSLILESASTNQTSMYLCASSSPGQGSTGELFFGEGSRLTVL.

V is TRBV7-3 and J is TRBJ2-1; D gene ambiguous. CDR1 is SGHTA, CDR2 FQGTGA, per germline. This CDR3 is built from 16 residues. Trimming left V 5 bases short and J 0 bases short, with 14 bases between. The CDR3 DNA reads as TGTGCCAGCAGCCCCGCGCGCCCGAGCTCCTACAATGAGCAGTTCTTC. This codes for CASSPARPSSYNEQFF.

V usage is TRBV11-2 and J usage is TRBJ2-2, with 9 bases that match TRBD1. CDR3 length: 20 amino acids. Trimming at V came to 2 bases and at J to 4 bases, leaving 17 bases not matched to a gene. Germline CDR1 reads SGHAT; CDR2 reads FQNNGV. CDR3 loop: CASSLRRGQGVLQRTGELFF. The CDR3 bases are TGTGCCAGCAGCTTAAGGCGGGGACAGGGTGTTCTTCAACGCACCGGGGAGCTGTTTTTT. Full variable domain (remainder filled in from reference TRBV11-2 and TRBJ2-2): EAGVAQSPRYKIIEKRQSVAFWCNPISGHATLYWYQQILGQGPKLLIQFQNNGVVDDSQLPKDRFSAERLKGVDSTLKIQPAKLEDSAVYLCASSLRRGQGVLQRTGELFFGEGSRLTVL.

In this sample, this clonotype turned up a few times. The chain carries TRBV4-2 and TRBJ2-1, with TRBD2 identical over 9 bases. Germline CDR1 and CDR2: LGHNA and YNFKEQ. The CDR3 is 16 amino acids. V gave up 0 bases and J gave up 6 bases; unmatched junction bases: 6. The CDR3 is CASSQDFSGGFNEQFF. CDR3 nucleotides: TGTGCCAGCAGCCAAGACTTCAGCGGGGGGTTCAATGAGCAGTTCTTC.

The chain carries TRBV5-1 and TRBJ2-1; D possibly corresponds to TRBD1 (5 bases). Germline V gene lookup returns CDR1 SGHRS and CDR2 YFSETQ. The CDR3 extends over 17 amino acids. V lost 0 bases and J 1 base, leaving 14 bases between the germline ends. CDR3 region: CASSLARQGGSYNEQFF. The CDR3 DNA reads as TGCGCCAGCAGCTTGGCCCGGCAGGGTGGGTCCTACAATGAGCAGTTCTTC.

V gene TRBV10-3 combines with J gene TRBJ1-5; TRBD1 matches 7 bases. Per the germline V gene, CDR1 is ENHRY and CDR2 is SYGVKD. This CDR3 region has 12 residues. V gave up 4 bases and J gave up 6 bases; unmatched junction bases: 0. CDR3 nucleotide sequence: TGTGCCATCAGTGGACAGGGTCAGCCCCAGCATTTT. Translation gives CAISGQGQPQHF.

CDR3 protein: CASSSYRGEGEKLFF. CDR3 in DNA: TGTGCCAGCAGCTCTTACAGGGGAGAGGGTGAAAAACTGTTTTTT. V and J are TRBV5-6 and TRBJ1-4; 7 bases match TRBD1. The CDR3 is 15 amino acids. V lost 3 bases to trimming and J lost 7 bases; unmatched junction nucleotides: 9. Germline V gene data show CDR1 as SGHDT and CDR2 as YYEEEE.

The V call is TRBV5-5, the J call TRBJ2-7; a weak D match, TRBD1 (5 bases). Trimming left V 1 base short and J 2 bases short, with 13 bases between. Germline V gene data show CDR1 as SGHKS and CDR2 as YYEKEE (reference sequence). There are 15 residues in the CDR3. The CDR3 sequence: CASSLQGTSPYEQYF. The CDR3 bases are TGTGCCAGCAGCTTGCAGGGCACTTCCCCCTACGAGCAGTACTTC.

The chain has TRBV6-1 and TRBJ1-2; D gene unclear. Germline V gene lookup returns CDR1 MNHNS and CDR2 SASEGT. The CDR3 runs to 14 residues. Trimming cost V 6 bases and J 4 bases, with 15 bases left between them. Here the CDR3 DNA reads TGTGCCAGCAGCCACAACAGAGGAGTCTATGGCTACACCTTC. This codes for CASSHNRGVYGYTF.

This clonotype was seen more than once but under ten times. The CDR3 DNA reads as TGCGCCAGCAGACAGGATCTCTACAATGAGCAGTTCTTC. Translated: CASRQDLYNEQFF. This chain joins TRBV5-1 and TRBJ2-1; D possibly corresponds to TRBD1 (5 bases). CDR1 is SGHRS, CDR2 YFSETQ, per germline. Between the trimmed V and J ends, which lost 5 bases and 3 bases, there was a span of 9 bases. There are 13 residues in the CDR3.

The chain couples TRBV6-1 to TRBJ1-1; 8 bases are a match to TRBD1. J was trimmed by 4 bases and V by 6 bases; bases with no gene match: 10. The CDR3 extends over 15 amino acids. Germline V gives CDR1 MNHNS, CDR2 SASEGT. The CDR3 DNA sequence: TGTGCCAGCAGAGTACAGGGGGATCGGCGCACTGAAGCTTTCTTT. This encodes CASRVQGDRRTEAFF.

This clonotype was found a few times. The chain couples TRBV28 to TRBJ2-1; 7 positions agree with TRBD1. The CDR3 loop spans 13 amino acids. CDR1 and CDR2 (germline): MDHEN, SYDVKM. V was pared by 5 bases and J by 9 bases, with 7 bases of the junction left unmatched. The CDR3, as DNA: TGTGCCAGCAGTAGGGACAGTTTTCGTGAGCAGTTCTTC. It encodes CASSRDSFREQFF.

This clonotype was detected only a few times. V gene TRBV7-3 combines with J gene TRBJ2-6; D may be TRBD1 (6 bases). The germline CDR1 and CDR2 sequences are SGHTA and FQGTGA. The CDR3 has 18 residues. Trimming took 1 base from V and 4 from J, leaving 17 bases between them. For the CDR3, the DNA is TGTGCCAGCAGCTTAAGCCCCGTGGACAGAGGAGGGGCCAACGTCCTGACTTTC. Protein sequence: CASSLSPVDRGGANVLTF.

There are a few counts of this clonotype. The genes are TRBV10-3 and TRBJ1-1, with D unclear. V was trimmed by 2 bases and J by 11 bases, leaving 15 bases between them. From germline, CDR1 is ENHRY and CDR2 SYGVKD. The length of the CDR3 is 13 residues. The CDR3 DNA reads TGTGCCATCAGTGAGAACAAGGCGCCGGCTGCTTTCTTT. Its translation is CAISENKAPAAFF.

The chain joins TRBV18 to TRBJ2-6, with D hard to call. The V end lost 3 bases, the J end lost 1 base, and 7 bases lay between the germline ends. Germline CDR1 is KGHSH and CDR2 is LQKENI. The CDR3 loop spans 15 amino acids. The CDR3 spells CASSPKQSGANVLTF. As DNA, the CDR3 is TGTGCCAGCTCACCTAAGCAATCTGGGGCCAACGTCCTGACTTTC.

The J gene is TRBJ1-1, the V gene TRBV29-1; D is ambiguous. CDR3 size: 13 residues. Trimming stripped 3 bases from V and 0 bases from J, with 8 bases between. The germline V gene has CDR1 SQVTM and CDR2 ANQGSEA. The CDR3 nucleotides are TGCAGCGTTGATCACCGGATGAACACTGAAGCTTTCTTT. It codes for CSVDHRMNTEAFF.

This chain joins TRBV6-1 and TRBJ1-5; D possibly corresponds to TRBD1 (5 bases). Germline assignment: CDR1 MNHNS and CDR2 SASEGT. V dropped 0 bases and J dropped 3 bases, with 12 bases sitting between them. The CDR3 is made up of 16 amino acids. The CDR3 here is CASSEAGQGDNQPQHF. DNA of the CDR3: TGTGCCAGCAGTGAAGCGGGTCAGGGCGACAATCAGCCCCAGCATTTT.

The chain joins TRBV6-5 to TRBJ2-3; D is ambiguous. Deletions cut 2 bases from V and 6 bases from J, with 12 bases between. CDR3 length: 14 amino acids. Germline CDR1 MNHEY, CDR2 SVGAGI. The CDR3 DNA reads as TGTGCCAGCAGTTACCAGTCAGACGGGGATACGCAGTATTTT. As protein: CASSYQSDGDTQYF.